The 25 T cell receptor beta chains in this list originate from one sample, sequenced in a study of cytomegalovirus exposure and HLA in healthy donors. Primers for the PCR totalled 60 Vbeta and 13 Jbeta. Only in-frame clones appear in the TCRdb table, and some are missing; sequencing was by immunoSEQ multiplex PCR. The profile shows 80,000 to 100,000 clones, approximately 82% of them singletons. Sequences were obtained from PBMCs. Receptor source: a female donor in good health and CMV-seropositive.

The count of this clone is one. This sequence joins TRBV7-8 and TRBJ1-2, with TRBD1 identical over 9 bases. Trimming removed 7 bases from V and 7 bases from J; junction bases left unmatched: 10. Germline CDR1 reads SGHVS; CDR2 reads FQNEAQ. The CDR3 length is 14 residues. CDR3 DNA sequence: TGTGCCAGCACTCATGACAGGGGGTATGGTGGCTACACCTTC. Its translation is CASTHDRGYGGYTF.

V and J are TRBV5-6 and TRBJ2-1, with 8 nucleotides matching TRBD2. The CDR3 consists of 14 residues. Germline lookup yields CDR1 SGHDT and CDR2 YYEEEE. J lost 6 bases, V lost 1 base, and 3 bases had no gene match. CDR3 DNA sequence: TGTGCCAGCAGCTTGTTCGGGACTAGCAATGAGCAGTTCTTC. Translation gives CASSLFGTSNEQFF.

This clone was seen a handful of times. The chain joins TRBV7-9 to TRBJ1-4, with 10 bases matching TRBD1. V trimming: 5 bases; J trimming: 8 bases; junction bases outside the gene matches: 8. This CDR3 is built from 15 residues. The germline V gene encodes CDR1 SEHNR and CDR2 FQNEAQ (reference sequence). CDR3 in DNA: TGTGCCAGCAGCCAAACCGGGACAGGGGAGGAAAAACTGTTTTTT. It yields the protein CASSQTGTGEEKLFF.

This clone was picked up one time. The chain uses TRBV11-2 and TRBJ2-2; D not certain. Looked up from germline, CDR1 is SGHAT and CDR2 is FQNNGV. V was trimmed by 5 bases and J by 5 bases, leaving 18 bases between them. This CDR3 comprises 16 residues. The CDR3 region is CASSHSTQATTGELFF. Written as DNA, the CDR3 is TGTGCCAGCAGCCACTCGACGCAGGCAACGACCGGGGAGCTGTTTTTT. The variable domain in full, with the rest retrieved from reference TRBV11-2 and TRBJ2-2, is EAGVAQSPRYKIIEKRQSVAFWCNPISGHATLYWYQQILGQGPKLLIQFQNNGVVDDSQLPKDRFSAERLKGVDSTLKIQPAKLEDSAVYLCASSHSTQATTGELFFGEGSRLTVL.

V usage is TRBV5-1 and J usage is TRBJ2-1; D perhaps matches TRBD2 (6 bases). The germline V gene has CDR1 SGHRS and CDR2 YFSETQ. The CDR3 runs to 14 residues. V lost 1 base and J lost 3, with 8 bases in between. The CDR3 protein is CASSLRRGYNEQFF. CDR3 nucleotides: TGCGCCAGCAGCTTGAGGAGGGGCTACAATGAGCAGTTCTTC.

This clone was seen once. This chain joins TRBV11-2 and TRBJ1-6; the D is unclear. This CDR3 spans 16 amino acids. Germline V gives CDR1 SGHAT, CDR2 FQNNGV. V lost 5 bases and J 0 bases, leaving 11 bases between the germline ends. CDR3 in amino acids: CASSRVGSSYNSPLHF. CDR3 DNA: TGTGCCAGCAGCCGGGTGGGGAGCTCCTATAATTCACCCCTCCACTTT.

The rearrangement links TRBV5-6 to TRBJ1-1, with D tentatively TRBD1 (5 bases). Germline V gene lookup returns CDR1 SGHDT and CDR2 YYEEEE. V lost 2 bases, J lost 3 bases, and 8 bases lay in between. The length of the CDR3 is 13 residues. CDR3 bases: TGTGCCAGCAGCTTTCTGACAGACACTGAAGCTTTCTTT. Its translation is CASSFLTDTEAFF.

Only one count was recorded for this clone. The chain employs TRBV27 and TRBJ2-3, with 7 bases that match TRBD2. The germline V gene encodes CDR1 MNHEY and CDR2 SMNVEV (reference sequence). V lost 2 bases and J lost 1; bases outside the gene matches: 6. The CDR3 has 16 residues. The CDR3 bases are TGTGCCAGCAGTTTACCTCCGGGGAGGGGCACAGATACGCAGTATTTT. Translation gives CASSLPPGRGTDTQYF.

The chain employs TRBV10-1 and TRBJ2-7, with D possibly being TRBD1 (6 bases). With 3 bases removed from V and 1 base from J, the gap between germline ends came to 10 bases. The CDR3 covers 14 residues. Germline loops: CDR1 WNHNN, CDR2 SYGVQD (reference sequence). As DNA, the CDR3 is TGCGCCAGCAGTGACAGGGGCGCTTCCTACGAGCAGTACTTC. This encodes CASSDRGASYEQYF.

This chain links TRBV7-9 with TRBJ1-1, with 7 bases that match TRBD1. Germline assignment: CDR1 SEHNR and CDR2 FQNEAQ (reference sequence). The CDR3 loop spans 16 amino acids. The junction had 12 bases not matched to a gene; V was cut back by 5 bases and J by 3 bases. The CDR3 protein is CASSRLPRQGDTEAFF. The CDR3 bases are TGTGCCAGCAGCCGACTTCCCAGACAGGGAGACACTGAAGCTTTCTTT. Using reference TRBV7-9 and TRBJ1-1 for the parts outside the CDR3, the full variable domain is DTGVSQNPRHKITKRGQNVTFRCDPISEHNRLYWYRQTLGQGPEFLTYFQNEAQLEKSRLLSDRFSAERPKGSFSTLEIQRTEQGDSAMYLCASSRLPRQGDTEAFFGQGTRLTVV.

The J gene is TRBJ2-7, the V gene TRBV7-9; a weak D match, TRBD1 (5 bases). V lost 3 bases, J lost 7 bases, and 10 bases lay in between. The V gene's germline CDR1 is SEHNR and CDR2 FQNEAQ (reference sequence). This CDR3 is 12 amino acids long. CDR3 amino acids: CASSLNQGEQYF. The CDR3 DNA reads as TGTGCCAGCAGCTTGAACCAGGGTGAGCAGTACTTC.

This clone was seen only a few times. An end of the junction does not agree with germline; a read error may underlie this. The chain couples TRBV10-2 to TRBJ1-2; D is ambiguous. This CDR3 is built from 14 residues. Germline CDR1 and CDR2: WSHSY and SAAADI. In DNA, the CDR3 is TGCGCCAGCAGTGACGGGGTTCAACTCTCTGGCTACCCCTTC. Protein sequence: CASSDGVQLSGYPF.

The V and J genes are TRBV7-6 and TRBJ1-3, with D possibly being TRBD1 (5 bases). The germline V and J ends were trimmed by 2 bases and 0 bases, with 8 bases remaining between them. Germline-derived CDR1 and CDR2 are SGHVS and FNYEAQ. CDR3 length equals 15 residues. The DNA of the CDR3 is TGTGCCAGCAGCTTAATCAGGGACTCTGGAAACACCATATATTTT. This encodes CASSLIRDSGNTIYF.

V usage is TRBV28 and J usage is TRBJ2-3; 9 nucleotides agree with TRBD2. Losses at the gene ends were 6 bases for V and 0 bases for J; bases not matched to a gene: 4. Germline assignment: CDR1 MDHEN and CDR2 SYDVKM. This CDR3 comprises 15 residues. CDR3 region: CASSRGRASTDTQYF. The CDR3 coding sequence is TGTGCCAGCAGCCGCGGGAGGGCTAGCACAGATACGCAGTATTTT.

This clone was counted a single time. At one of its ends the junction is not consistent with the germline gene, which may arise from a read error. The gene calls are TRBV7-9 and TRBJ1-1; 11 bases map to TRBD1. The CDR3 loop spans 16 amino acids. Per germline, CDR1 SEHNR and CDR2 FQNEAQ (reference sequence). CDR3 protein: CSSNPRTGGADTEAFF. Written as DNA, the CDR3 is TGTTCCAGCAACCCCAGGACAGGGGGCGCGGACACTGAAGCTTTCTTT.

The V call is TRBV29-1, the J call TRBJ1-1; 11 bases match TRBD1. CDR1 and CDR2 (germline): SQVTM, ANQGSEA. This CDR3 has 14 residues. The junction had 6 bases not matched to a gene; V was cut back by 4 bases and J by 5 bases. The DNA for the CDR3 is TGCAGCGTTGTCGAGGGACAGGGGGGGACTGAAGCTTTCTTT. It encodes CSVVEGQGGTEAFF.

The chain is built from TRBV9 and TRBJ2-7; D is unresolved. V was clipped by 4 bases and J by 0 bases, with 5 bases between them. The CDR3 spans 12 residues. The germline V gene encodes CDR1 SGDLS and CDR2 YYNGEE. The CDR3 DNA reads TGTGCCAGCAGCAATAACTCCTACGAGCAGTACTTC. This sequence encodes CASSNNSYEQYF.

This chain uses TRBV2 with TRBJ2-2; D perhaps matches TRBD2 (7 bases). The V end lost 7 bases, the J end lost 2 bases, and 11 bases lay between the germline ends. This CDR3 spans 14 amino acids. Germline loops: CDR1 SNHLY, CDR2 FYNNEI. CDR3 protein: CASNTGGNTGELFF. Here the CDR3 DNA reads TGTGCCAGCAATACGGGGGGCAACACCGGGGAGCTGTTTTTT. The full variable domain, with the rest looked up from reference TRBV2 and TRBJ2-2, is EPEVTQTPSHQVTQMGQEVILRCVPISNHLYFYWYRQILGQKVEFLVSFYNNEISEKSEIFDDQFSVERPDGSNFTLKIRSTKLEDSAMYFCASNTGGNTGELFFGEGSRLTVL.

This clone was counted a few times. The chain links TRBV11-3 to TRBJ2-2; 12 positions agree with TRBD2. V lost 5 bases and J lost 6; bases outside the gene matches: 7. Germline CDR1 SGHNT, CDR2 YENEEA. The CDR3 contains 16 residues. CDR3 amino acids: CASSPASGRAAGELFF. The CDR3 DNA reads as TGTGCCAGCAGCCCAGCTAGCGGGAGGGCGGCCGGGGAGCTGTTTTTT.

The chain employs TRBV5-4 and TRBJ1-2, with D maybe TRBD1 (5 bases). The germline CDR1 and CDR2 sequences are SGHNT and YYREEE (reference sequence). This CDR3 is built from 16 residues. Trimming shortened V by 0 bases and J by 4 bases, and 16 bases separated the two germline ends. The CDR3 bases are TGTGCCAGCAGCTTGGGGAGGGACGGTTCTACCTATGGCTACACCTTC. Protein: CASSLGRDGSTYGYTF.

The chain employs TRBV7-2 and TRBJ2-3; 11 bases align to TRBD1. The CDR3 loop spans 17 amino acids. Germline loops: CDR1 SGHTA, CDR2 FQGNSA. The V segment lost 2 bases and the J segment 3 bases; nucleotides outside the gene matches: 7. The CDR3 region has the DNA TGTGCCAGCAGCTTAACGGGGACAGGGGGGAGGACAGATACGCAGTATTTT. Its translation is CASSLTGTGGRTDTQYF.

This chain connects TRBV7-2 to TRBJ2-7; 9 nucleotides line up with TRBD1. J was trimmed by 0 bases and V by 6 bases; bases with no gene match: 12. The germline V gene has CDR1 SGHTA and CDR2 FQGNSA. This CDR3 spans 17 amino acids. The DNA for the CDR3 is TGTGCCAGCAGGTCGCCGGGACAGGGAGTCAGCTCCTACGAGCAGTACTTC. Encoded protein: CASRSPGQGVSSYEQYF.

This clone was detected once. This chain connects TRBV7-6 to TRBJ1-3, with TRBD1 matching over 7 bases. CDR1 is SGHVS, CDR2 FNYEAQ, per germline. V lost 3 bases, J lost 0 bases, and 5 bases stayed unmatched. This CDR3 has 16 amino acids. The CDR3 region has the DNA TGTGCCAGCAGCTTGGGGACAGCAGACTCTGGAAACACCATATATTTT. Its protein is CASSLGTADSGNTIYF.

J is TRBJ2-1 and V is TRBV7-2; the match to TRBD2 covers 13 bases. Germline-derived CDR1 and CDR2 are SGHTA and FQGNSA. The CDR3 contains 15 residues. Losses at the gene ends were 4 bases for V and 11 bases for J; bases not matched to a gene: 8. The CDR3 region is CASSYGTSGADKQFF. DNA for the CDR3: TGTGCCAGCAGCTATGGGACTAGCGGGGCGGATAAGCAGTTCTTC.

This chain joins TRBV27 and TRBJ2-2; 7 nucleotides match TRBD1. Looked up from germline, CDR1 is MNHEY and CDR2 is SMNVEV (reference sequence). V was clipped by 9 bases and J by 6 bases; unmatched bases: 10. The CDR3 consists of 14 residues. CDR3 bases: TGTGCCAGATGCGAGGGGGCGAGTGCCGGGGAGCTGTTTTTT. Protein sequence: CARCEGASAGELFF.